Below, 18 T cell receptor beta chains from the same sample are listed, as sequenced in a study of blood T cell repertoires in COVID-19. Sequencing used immunoSEQ multiplex PCR; TCRdb keeps in-frame clones, though not all of them. The sample lists approximately 140,000 clones, about nine tenths occurring once. The sequenced sample was peripheral blood. Receptors were obtained from a woman aged 60-70 years with active or convalescent COVID-19.

J is TRBJ1-1 and V is TRBV10-3; TRBD1 might be the D (5 bases). The CDR3 spans 15 residues. The V gene's germline CDR1 is ENHRY and CDR2 SYGVKD. Trimming stripped 2 bases from V and 7 bases from J, with 17 bases between. CDR3 sequence: CAISEDWGVGGEAFF. Here the CDR3 DNA reads TGTGCCATCAGTGAGGATTGGGGGGTGGGTGGTGAAGCTTTCTTT.

The CDR3 sequence: CASSPQQDQPQHF. As DNA, the CDR3 is TGTGCCAGCTCACCACAGCAAGATCAGCCCCAGCATTTT. The chain has TRBV18 and TRBJ1-5, with D hard to call. Germline V lookup: CDR1 KGHSH, CDR2 LQKENI. V was clipped by 1 base and J by 5 bases, with 6 bases between them. This CDR3 contains 13 residues.

The chain joins TRBV6-5 to TRBJ1-4, with 8 bases lining up with TRBD1. The V gene end was trimmed by 6 bases and the J gene end by 7 bases; junction bases not matched to a gene: 10. This CDR3 has 15 amino acids. The germline gives CDR1 MNHEY, CDR2 SVGAGI. This CDR3 is CASRRTGLDSEKLFF. CDR3 DNA sequence: TGTGCCAGCAGACGGACAGGGTTAGATAGTGAAAAACTGTTTTTT.

The chain carries TRBV10-3 and TRBJ1-2, with D perhaps matching TRBD1 (6 bases). V lost 7 bases and J lost 11, with 20 bases in between. This CDR3 comprises 13 residues. Per germline, CDR1 ENHRY and CDR2 SYGVKD. In nucleotides, the CDR3 is TGTGCCATCATGGGTTACAGGGAACAGGGATACACCTTC. It translates to CAIMGYREQGYTF.

This clone was seen a few times. The chain couples TRBV5-8 to TRBJ2-7; 7 bases are a match to TRBD2. This CDR3 is built from 13 residues. Germline CDR1 is SGHTS and CDR2 is YDEGEE. V shed 3 bases and J 2 bases; nucleotides not matched to a gene: 2. CDR3 sequence reads: CASSWGGTYEQYF. The DNA for the CDR3 is TGTGCCAGCAGCTGGGGGGGGACCTACGAGCAGTACTTC.

Concerning this clone itself: Within the sample, other DNA sequences also encode this same CDR3. The chain carries TRBV30 and TRBJ1-3; D uncertain. This CDR3 has 13 residues. Germline CDR1 reads GTSNPN; CDR2 reads SVGIG (reference sequence). The V and J ends lost 5 bases and 1 base respectively, with 9 bases between them. The CDR3 DNA sequence: TGTGCCTGGGCGACTGGTTCTGGAAACACCATATATTTT. It yields the protein CAWATGSGNTIYF.

The V gene is TRBV19, the J gene TRBJ1-6; D is ambiguous. Germline values: CDR1 LNHDA, CDR2 SQIVND (reference sequence). The V and J ends lost 5 bases and 7 bases respectively, with 12 bases between them. The CDR3 has 14 amino acids. CDR3 protein: CASSGQIINSPLHF. CDR3 sequence (DNA): TGTGCCAGTAGTGGCCAGATTATCAATTCACCCCTCCACTTT.

The V and J genes are TRBV16 and TRBJ2-1; 8 nucleotides line up with TRBD1. The germline gives CDR1 KGHSY, CDR2 FQNENV. The CDR3 contains 17 residues. V lost 3 bases, J lost 2 bases, and 9 bases stayed unmatched. The CDR3 spells CASSHLDTGGTYNEQFF. CDR3 bases: TGTGCCAGCAGCCACCTAGATACAGGGGGAACCTACAATGAGCAGTTCTTC.

This chain uses TRBV18 with TRBJ1-2; 7 bases agree with TRBD1. This CDR3 has 14 amino acids. Trimming at V came to 3 bases and at J to 6 bases, leaving 7 bases not matched to a gene. Germline V gives CDR1 KGHSH, CDR2 LQKENI. The CDR3 nucleotides read TGTGCCAGCTCACCGGGACAGAGCTGGGATGGCTACACCTTC. Translating gives CASSPGQSWDGYTF.

The genes are TRBV19 and TRBJ1-3; 9 positions match TRBD1. The length of the CDR3 is 16 residues. V dropped 5 bases and J dropped 1; count of bases not matched to a gene: 6. The V gene's germline CDR1 is LNHDA and CDR2 SQIVND (reference sequence). The CDR3 nucleotides are TGTGCCAGTAGTCCGTCGACAGGGGGTTCTGGAAACACCATATATTTT. Residues: CASSPSTGGSGNTIYF. The whole variable domain, remainder taken from reference TRBV19 and TRBJ1-3, is DGGITQSPKYLFRKEGQNVTLSCEQNLNHDAMYWYRQDPGQGLRLIYYSQIVNDFQKGDIAEGYSVSREKKESFPLTVTSAQKNPTAFYLCASSPSTGGSGNTIYFGEGSWLTVV.

V is TRBV3-1 (or the pseudogene TRBV3-2) and J is TRBJ2-3, with 7 bases that match TRBD2. The CDR3 loop spans 16 amino acids. With V trimmed by 1 base and J by 8 bases, 12 bases remained unmatched. Germline V gene sequence: CDR1 LGHDT, CDR2 YNNKEL (reference sequence). In nucleotides, the CDR3 is TGTGCCAGCAGCCAAGCGGGCGGGGGTGGTTTCGGTACGCAGTATTTT. This translates into CASSQAGGGGFGTQYF.

This chain connects TRBV3-1 (or the pseudogene TRBV3-2) to TRBJ2-7; no firm D call. The germline V and J ends were trimmed by 1 base and 6 bases, with 10 bases remaining between them. CDR1 LGHDT and CDR2 YNNKEL come from the germline V gene (reference sequence). The CDR3 sequence is 13 residues long. As DNA, the CDR3 is TGTGCCAGCAGCCAAGGCGGTTTCTCCGAGCAGTACTTC. This translates into CASSQGGFSEQYF.

This chain's CDR3 is CASSPVSREQFF. CDR3 sequence (DNA): TGTGCCAGCTCACCGGTCAGTCGCGAGCAGTTCTTC. The rearrangement uses TRBV18 and TRBJ2-1; D remains ambiguous. CDR1 is KGHSH and CDR2 is LQKENI in the germline V gene. This CDR3 region has 12 residues. V lost 3 bases and J 10 bases, leaving 10 bases between the germline ends.

The table lists this clone with a count of one. This chain uses TRBV27 with TRBJ1-4; unclear D gene. CDR3 length: 16 amino acids. The germline V and J ends were trimmed by 2 bases and 0 bases, with 10 bases remaining between them. Germline-derived CDR1 and CDR2 are MNHEY and SMNVEV (reference sequence). The CDR3 is CASSLRGIATNEKLFF. CDR3 coding DNA: TGTGCCAGCAGTTTACGAGGAATTGCAACTAATGAAAAACTGTTTTTT.

This clone was observed once. The chain recombines TRBV7-9 with TRBJ1-1, with D possibly being TRBD1 (5 bases). CDR3 length: 13 amino acids. Trimming cost V 4 bases and J 2 bases, with 8 bases left between them. Germline lookup yields CDR1 SEHNR and CDR2 FQNEAQ (reference sequence). CDR3 in amino acids: CASSSDRNTEAFF. CDR3 bases: TGTGCCAGCAGCTCAGACAGAAACACTGAAGCTTTCTTT.

This rearrangement joins TRBV5-1 to TRBJ2-7; D call uncertain. V was clipped by 0 bases and J by 0 bases, with 16 bases between them. CDR1 and CDR2 (germline): SGHRS, YFSETQ. The CDR3 runs 17 residues. Here the CDR3 reads CASSLDGVGGFSYEQYF. CDR3 DNA sequence: TGCGCCAGCAGCTTGGACGGTGTTGGCGGATTCTCCTACGAGCAGTACTTC.

V gene TRBV19 combines with J gene TRBJ2-2, with 11 nucleotides matching TRBD2. This CDR3 is 14 amino acids long. V lost 6 bases to trimming and J lost 7 bases; unmatched junction nucleotides: 4. The V gene's germline CDR1 is LNHDA and CDR2 SQIVND (reference sequence). The CDR3 spells CASRVTSGDGELFF. In DNA form, the CDR3 reads TGTGCCAGTAGGGTGACTAGCGGGGACGGGGAGCTGTTTTTT.

This chain links TRBV7-9 with TRBJ2-7; TRBD1 agrees at 8 bases. The CDR3 sequence is 15 residues long. The junction had 6 bases not matched to a gene; V was cut back by 5 bases and J by 0 bases. Germline CDR1 reads SEHNR; CDR2 reads FQNEAQ (reference sequence). CDR3 sequence: CASSPSGQVSYEQYF. The CDR3 DNA follows: TGTGCCAGCAGCCCCTCGGGACAGGTCTCCTACGAGCAGTACTTC.